The rows below give T cell receptor beta chains drawn from one sample of a study of cytomegalovirus exposure and HLA in healthy donors. Method: immunoSEQ multiplex PCR; TCRdb's copy keeps in-frame clones and lacks some. The table includes about 140,000 clones, roughly 80% detected once. The specimen was PBMCs. Receptors were obtained from a woman aged 45-59 years in good health and CMV-seropositive. The conserved cysteine and the conserved F or W are not part of the CDR3 here.

len,v_gene,CDR3aa
12,TRBV10-3,AITGGVDYNEQF
12,TRBV25-1,ASSEFGTEETQY
13,TRBV19,ASARTGRVGGELF
13,TRBV7-9,ASSLAGARTDTQY
14,TRBV4-1,ASSQDSSGGLYEQY
13,TRBV27,ASSSGQGAGETQY
13,TRBV5-1,ASSLLQGSTDTQY
11,TRBV6-5,ASSYRVNTEAF
12,TRBV7-8,ASSLERLNQPQH
14,TRBV19,ASSTGHARADTEAF
13,TRBV4-3,ASSRTGTDTYGYT
13,TRBV19,ASSMGQAPGQTQY
14,TRBV27,ASSSLLAGGPGELF